Here is one T cell receptor beta chain with its context. The CDR3 consists of 15 residues. V lost 3 bases and J 2 bases, leaving 14 bases between the germline ends. CDR1 and CDR2 from the germline V gene are SGDLS and YYNGEE. TCRdb called the 5' RACE reads again in MiXCR, with one record for every CDR3 protein. The sample has about 75,000 distinct CDR3 sequences, about 14% seen once; the top ten hold 5.5% to 7.5%. This entry is derived from a study of spatial heterogeneity in lung cancer. On the study more broadly: Across the raw uncorrected reads, a unique TCR and UMI combination was observed, on average, more than ten times.

Stated time point: sample taken at primary tumor resection. Sequencing covered unsorted whole RNA taken from tumor, nontumor lung or frozen PBMC. The chain employs TRBV9 and TRBJ1-1; tentatively, D is TRBD1 (5 bases). The sequence came from a male donor with early-stage non-small cell lung cancer. The sequenced sample was PBMCs, obtained at surgery. The CDR3 DNA is TGTGCCAGCAGCGCTGGCCAGGGAAGAAACACTGAAGCTTTCTTT. As protein: CASSAGQGRNTEAFF.